This passage covers 14 T cell receptor beta chains from one sample sequenced in a study of blood T cell repertoires in COVID-19. Profiled with immunoSEQ multiplex PCR; TCRdb holds only in-frame clones, not every one. The table lists 200,000 to 300,000 clones, about 89% of them singletons. Sequencing was carried out using peripheral blood. Every receptor here comes from a woman aged 40 to 49 who had recovered from COVID-19.

This chain connects TRBV18 to TRBJ2-2; 8 bases are a match to TRBD2. CDR1 KGHSH and CDR2 LQKENI come from the germline V gene. There are 16 residues in the CDR3. V lost 2 bases, J lost 0 bases, and 2 bases stayed unmatched. CDR3 amino acids: CASSPSGGTNTGELFF. CDR3 DNA sequence: TGTGCCAGCTCACCATCGGGGGGGACGAACACCGGGGAGCTGTTTTTT.

The rearrangement links TRBV29-1 to TRBJ1-2, with TRBD1 matching 12 bases. The V and J ends lost 7 bases and 8 bases, in that order; junction bases with no gene match: 11. CDR1 is SQVTM, CDR2 ANQGSEA, per germline. This CDR3 spans 14 amino acids. The CDR3 loop is CSASPGTGGAGYTF. In DNA, the CDR3 is TGCAGCGCTAGTCCCGGGACAGGGGGCGCGGGCTACACCTTC.

The chain is built from TRBV6-7 and TRBJ1-6; weak D call: TRBD1 (5 bases). TRBV6-7 is an open reading frame, and its role is uncertain. V lost 6 bases and J lost 7, with 10 bases in between. The length of the CDR3 is 13 residues. CDR3: CASSPPGNSPLHF. The CDR3 bases are TGTGCCAGCAGCCCCCCAGGGAATTCACCCCTCCACTTT.

This clone was detected only a few times. This chain uses TRBV6-2 or TRBV6-3 with TRBJ1-2; TRBD1 matches at 11 bases. The CDR3 covers 15 residues. Germline CDR1 and CDR2: MNHEY and SVGEGT. The junction had 5 bases not matched to a gene; V was cut back by 4 bases and J by 4 bases. The CDR3 nucleotides are TGTGCCAGCAGTTCGGGACAGGGGGAGATCTATGGCTACACCTTC. Its translation: CASSSGQGEIYGYTF.

The chain carries TRBV19 and TRBJ1-1; TRBD1 is a possible D gene (6 bases). The germline V and J ends were trimmed by 5 bases and 1 base, with 14 bases remaining between them. The length of the CDR3 is 15 residues. The germline V gene encodes CDR1 LNHDA and CDR2 SQIVND (reference sequence). This chain's CDR3 is CASSSPQGPNTEAFF. Here the CDR3 DNA reads TGTGCCAGTAGTTCCCCCCAGGGGCCGAACACTGAAGCTTTCTTT. Based on the CDR3 plus reference TRBV19 and TRBJ1-1, the full variable domain is DGGITQSPKYLFRKEGQNVTLSCEQNLNHDAMYWYRQDPGQGLRLIYYSQIVNDFQKGDIAEGYSVSREKKESFPLTVTSAQKNPTAFYLCASSSPQGPNTEAFFGQGTRLTVV.

This clone showed up just once. V and J are TRBV10-3 and TRBJ2-2; TRBD2 aligns across 9 bases. Germline V gene data show CDR1 as ENHRY and CDR2 as SYGVKD. CDR3 length equals 16 residues. Germline trimming cut 4 bases from V and 0 bases from J; bases unmatched to any gene: 3. The CDR3, as DNA: TGTGCCATCAGTGCTAGCGGGGCGACGAACACCGGGGAGCTGTTTTTT. Protein: CAISASGATNTGELFF.

V usage is TRBV15 and J usage is TRBJ1-1; possible D gene TRBD1, 5 bases. CDR3 length: 16 amino acids. Germline V CDR1 and CDR2: LNHNV, YYDKDF (reference sequence). The germline V and J ends were trimmed by 0 bases and 7 bases, with 18 bases remaining between them. The CDR3 loop reads CATSRDLTASQLEAFF. The CDR3 DNA reads as TGTGCCACCAGCAGAGACCTGACAGCGTCTCAACTTGAAGCTTTCTTT.

This chain uses TRBV2 with TRBJ2-7; the D gene is possibly TRBD1 (5 bases). In germline, CDR1 is SNHLY, CDR2 FYNNEI. The CDR3 has 15 amino acids. Trimming stripped 7 bases from V and 1 base from J, with 17 bases between. The CDR3 sequence is CASNSQGILSYEQYF. The CDR3 coding sequence is TGTGCCAGCAATTCTCAGGGTATACTTTCCTACGAGCAGTACTTC.

In this sample, this clone turned up once. V usage is TRBV27 and J usage is TRBJ1-1; no firm D call. Trimming left V 5 bases short and J 0 bases short, with 13 bases between. CDR1 is MNHEY, CDR2 SMNVEV, per germline (reference sequence). The CDR3 contains 15 residues. This chain's CDR3 is CASSPLGVVNTEAFF. DNA for the CDR3: TGTGCCAGCAGTCCCCTCGGGGTGGTGAACACTGAAGCTTTCTTT.

The chain recombines TRBV7-8 with TRBJ2-1, with 12 bases aligning to TRBD2. The CDR3 extends over 19 amino acids. The germline CDR1 and CDR2 sequences are SGHVS and FQNEAQ. The V segment lost 5 bases and the J segment 3 bases; nucleotides outside the gene matches: 14. CDR3 protein: CASSQIPTSGGGGYNEQFF. The CDR3 coding sequence is TGTGCCAGCAGCCAGATCCCGACTAGCGGGGGCGGCGGCTACAATGAGCAGTTCTTC.

The chain uses TRBV19 and TRBJ1-2, with D maybe TRBD1 (5 bases). This CDR3 contains 13 residues. Trimming pared 7 bases from V and 4 bases from J, leaving 13 bases between. CDR1 is LNHDA, CDR2 SQIVND, per germline (reference sequence). Here the CDR3 reads CASTPGGTYGYTF. In DNA form, the CDR3 reads TGTGCCAGTACCCCGGGCGGGACCTATGGCTACACCTTC.

The DNA of the CDR3 is TGTGCCAGCAGCCAAGATCCCTATAGCAATCAGCCCCAGCATTTT. Protein product: CASSQDPYSNQPQHF. V and J are TRBV4-2 and TRBJ1-5; D not resolved. Trimming cost V 0 bases and J 0 bases, with 6 bases left between them. This CDR3 comprises 15 residues. In germline, CDR1 is LGHNA, CDR2 YNFKEQ.

The rearrangement uses TRBV9 and TRBJ1-2, with D uncertain. The CDR3 extends over 16 amino acids. Per germline, CDR1 SGDLS and CDR2 YYNGEE. V lost 0 bases and J lost 8, with 20 bases in between. The CDR3 DNA is TGTGCCAGCAGCGTAGACGGGTTGGAGCCAACTCACGGCTACACCTTC. It is translated as CASSVDGLEPTHGYTF.

V usage is TRBV5-6 and J usage is TRBJ1-2; D unresolved. V lost 3 bases, J lost 0 bases, and 9 bases lay in between. Germline lookup yields CDR1 SGHDT and CDR2 YYEEEE. The CDR3 is made up of 14 amino acids. In DNA form, the CDR3 reads TGTGCCAGCAGCTCGACCGGGGCTAACTATGGCTACACCTTC. Translated: CASSSTGANYGYTF.